These T cell receptor beta chains were read from a single sample in a study of shared clonotypes between healthy human individuals. Using immunoSEQ multiplex PCR, the repertoire was profiled, and TCRdb retains in-frame clones only, with some absent. The sample shows 2,500,000 or so clones, around nine tenths of them seen only once. The sample comprised naive CD4+ T cells sorted from blood. The receptors come from a man aged 18 to 29 in good health. CDR3s include the opening cysteine and the closing phenylalanine or tryptophan. D genes are given only for firm matches. Clone size is not always given. Where it is, it says once, few, many or a class for expanded clones.

j_call d_call v_call clone_size cdr3_nt cdr3_aa
TRBJ2-2 . TRBV30 . TGTGCCTGGAAGGGGGCGGGACCGAACACCGGGGAGCTGTTTTTT CAWKGAGPNTGELFF
TRBJ1-6 . TRBV5-4 . TGTGCCAGCAGCTTGGGGGGCAGTAATAATTCACCCCTCCACTTT CASSLGGSNNSPLHF
TRBJ1-1 . TRBV28 . TGTGCCAGCAAGGGAGGAGGGTCGCTTACTGAAGCTTTCTTT CASKGGGSLTEAFF
TRBJ2-3 . TRBV5-1 . TGCGCCAGCAGCTTGGGTTATTCCACAGATACGCAGTATTTT CASSLGYSTDTQYF
TRBJ1-1 . TRBV5-1 . TGCGCCAGCAGCCCAGGGGATCCTGGAGTCACTGAAGCTTTCTTT CASSPGDPGVTEAFF
TRBJ2-7 TRBD1 TRBV4-3 . TGCGCCAGCAGCCAAGAACCGGGACAGTTCTACGAGCAGTACTTC CASSQEPGQFYEQYF
TRBJ2-2 . TRBV5-1 . TGCGCCAGCAGCTTGGAAGTTGCCACCGGGGAGCTGTTTTTT CASSLEVATGELFF
TRBJ2-7 . TRBV19 . TGTGCCAGTAGGACCCAGGGCTCCTACGAGCAGTACTTC CASRTQGSYEQYF
TRBJ2-3 . TRBV2 . TGTGCCAGCAGGAGAGAACAGAAAAGCACAGATACGCAGTATTTT CASRREQKSTDTQYF
TRBJ2-7 . TRBV19 . TGTGCCAGTAGTCCATGGACGGATTACTACGAGCAGTACTTC CASSPWTDYYEQYF
TRBJ1-6 . TRBV6-5 . TGTGCCAGCAGTGAATTGAATAATTCACCCCTCCACTTT CASSELNNSPLHF
TRBJ2-7 TRBD2 TRBV7-8 . TGTGCCAGCAGCTTAAGGACTAGCGGGATTAACCCCTACGAGCAGTACTTC CASSLRTSGINPYEQYF
TRBJ1-6 TRBD1 TRBV7-2 few TGTGCCAGCAGGGACCGGACAGGGGGCTCACCCCTCCACTTT CASRDRTGGSPLHF
TRBJ2-7 TRBD1 TRBV2 . TGTGCCAGCAGTGTCACAGGGGGCCTGAACGAGCAGTACTTC CASSVTGGLNEQYF
TRBJ2-1 TRBD1 TRBV9 . TGTGCCAGCAGCATGGGACAGGGGGCGTACGATGAGCAGTTCTTC CASSMGQGAYDEQFF